These 14 T cell receptor beta chains share one sample of origin, sequenced in a study of T-cell memory formation after mild COVID-19. TCRdb reprocessed the 5' RACE reads with MiXCR, giving one entry per CDR3 protein. This table has some 200,000 distinct CDR3 sequences, around 21% appearing once. Specimen: PBMCs or a T cell subset sorted from them (not recorded which). The receptors shown here come from an adult woman who had mild COVID-19 (a few samples of this study predate the infection). Cell type and time point are not known.

The chain joins TRBV3-1 to TRBJ1-2, with a weak D call TRBD1 (5 bases). Germline CDR1 is LGHDT and CDR2 is YNNKEL (reference sequence). The CDR3 is 16 residues long. Trimming took 1 base from V and 5 from J, leaving 17 bases between them. The CDR3 DNA sequence: TGTGCCAGCAGCCAAGCTGGACTGGGGGGAACATATGGCTACACCTTC. Translation gives CASSQAGLGGTYGYTF.

This chain joins TRBV12-3 or TRBV12-4 and TRBJ1-5; unclear D gene. The CDR3 loop spans 13 amino acids. Trimming cost V 3 bases and J 4 bases, with 7 bases left between them. CDR3 sequence (DNA): TGTGCCAGCAGTTTGGAGGTAAATCAGCCCCAGCATTTT. Translation: CASSLEVNQPQHF.

The chain recombines TRBV6-2 or TRBV6-3 with TRBJ2-3, with 7 nucleotides matching TRBD1. Germline loops: CDR1 MNHEY, CDR2 SVGEGT. This CDR3 contains 16 residues. Trimming removed 5 bases from V and 0 bases from J; junction bases left unmatched: 8. The CDR3 protein is CASSPILTGSTDTQYF. The CDR3 DNA reads as TGTGCCAGCAGTCCAATCCTGACAGGGAGCACAGATACGCAGTATTTT.

This CDR3 reads CASSQSRDRNTDTQYF. Written as DNA, the CDR3 is TGTGCCAGCAGCCAATCCCGGGACAGGAACACAGATACGCAGTATTTT. The chain links TRBV3-1 to TRBJ2-3; 8 bases align to TRBD1. CDR3 length equals 16 residues. Germline V CDR1 and CDR2: LGHDT, YNNKEL (reference sequence). Trimming took 2 bases from V and 2 from J; bases not matched to a gene: 6.

The chain uses TRBV7-9 and TRBJ2-5, with D uncertain. Per germline, CDR1 SEHNR and CDR2 FQNEAQ (reference sequence). V lost 0 bases, J lost 1 base, and 3 bases lay in between. This CDR3 comprises 13 residues. DNA for the CDR3: TGTGCCAGCAGCTTAGCTAGCCAAGAGACCCAGTACTTC. The encoded protein is CASSLASQETQYF.

This clonotype was observed once. The rearrangement links TRBV23-1 to TRBJ2-3, with 7 nucleotides matching TRBD2. TRBV23-1 carries the ORF label, with uncertain function. This CDR3 has 16 residues. V gave up 0 bases and J gave up 1 base; unmatched junction bases: 4. CDR3 DNA sequence: TGCGCCAGCAGTCAATCGGGGGGGGAAGGCACAGATACGCAGTATTTT. Its protein is CASSQSGGEGTDTQYF.

This clonotype was observed a few times. The chain is built from TRBV28 and TRBJ2-2, with 10 bases aligning to TRBD2. The CDR3 is 16 amino acids. The trim removed 2 bases at V and 4 bases at J, leaving 4 bases unmatched. The V gene's germline CDR1 is MDHEN and CDR2 SYDVKM. This CDR3 reads CASSLGLAGVTGELFF. CDR3 sequence (DNA): TGTGCCAGCAGTTTAGGTCTAGCGGGAGTCACCGGGGAGCTGTTTTTT.

The sample holds a few counts of this clonotype. The rearrangement joins TRBV25-1 to TRBJ2-1; 8 positions match TRBD2. There are 16 residues in the CDR3. V lost 3 bases to trimming and J lost 7 bases; unmatched junction nucleotides: 11. Germline V gene sequence: CDR1 MGHDK, CDR2 SYGVNS. DNA for the CDR3: TGTGCCAGCAGTGATGGAGCGGGGGTTCGCTGGAATGAGCAGTTCTTC. This encodes CASSDGAGVRWNEQFF.

V usage is TRBV6-5 and J usage is TRBJ2-1; 8 nucleotides align to TRBD2. The CDR3 totals 19 residues. The junction had 16 bases not matched to a gene; V was cut back by 0 bases and J by 6 bases. Germline CDR1 and CDR2: MNHEY and SVGAGI. The CDR3 sequence: CASSYSISPAGVVGNEQFF. Written as DNA, the CDR3 is TGTGCCAGCAGTTACTCGATATCCCCAGCGGGAGTGGTTGGCAATGAGCAGTTCTTC.

This clonotype was counted only a few times. The V call is TRBV10-3, the J call TRBJ2-3; 10 bases are a match to TRBD2. The V gene's germline CDR1 is ENHRY and CDR2 SYGVKD. The V gene end was trimmed by 8 bases and the J gene end by 4 bases; junction bases not matched to a gene: 15. The CDR3 has 17 amino acids. CDR3 bases: TGTGCCATCGGGGGGCACCATAGCGGGGGGCCGTCAGATACGCAGTATTTT. Translating gives CAIGGHHSGGPSDTQYF.

V gene TRBV6-1 combines with J gene TRBJ2-7; TRBD2 matches 10 bases. V gave up 2 bases and J gave up 2 bases; unmatched junction bases: 3. The CDR3 totals 15 residues. Germline CDR1 reads MNHNS; CDR2 reads SASEGT. The CDR3 reads CASSEPTSGTYEQYF. The CDR3 nucleotides are TGTGCCAGCAGTGAACCCACTAGCGGGACCTACGAGCAGTACTTC.

In its sample, this clonotype was seen a few times. The J gene is TRBJ2-1, the V gene TRBV11-2, with TRBD1 matching 11 bases. Germline CDR1 and CDR2: SGHAT and FQNNGV. This CDR3 is 15 amino acids long. V gave up 4 bases and J gave up 7 bases; unmatched junction bases: 6. CDR3 DNA sequence: TGTGCCAGCAGCTCATTGGGGACAGGGGGAAATGAGCAGTTCTTC. The encoded protein is CASSSLGTGGNEQFF.

This clonotype was seen a few times. The rearrangement uses TRBV7-9 and TRBJ1-1; D is uncertain. The CDR3 covers 13 residues. Trimming left V 5 bases short and J 3 bases short, with 10 bases between. Germline values: CDR1 SEHNR, CDR2 FQNEAQ (reference sequence). This chain's CDR3 is CASSPAGYTEAFF. The CDR3 DNA sequence: TGTGCCAGCAGCCCAGCGGGGTACACTGAAGCTTTCTTT.

This chain joins TRBV4-1 and TRBJ1-2; no firm D call. The CDR3 has 15 amino acids. Trimming removed 4 bases at V and 2 bases at J, with 14 bases between. CDR1 MGHRA and CDR2 YSYEKL come from the germline V gene. CDR3 amino acids: CASSPITTLNYGYTF. In nucleotides, the CDR3 is TGCGCCAGCAGCCCGATTACAACGCTGAACTATGGCTACACCTTC.